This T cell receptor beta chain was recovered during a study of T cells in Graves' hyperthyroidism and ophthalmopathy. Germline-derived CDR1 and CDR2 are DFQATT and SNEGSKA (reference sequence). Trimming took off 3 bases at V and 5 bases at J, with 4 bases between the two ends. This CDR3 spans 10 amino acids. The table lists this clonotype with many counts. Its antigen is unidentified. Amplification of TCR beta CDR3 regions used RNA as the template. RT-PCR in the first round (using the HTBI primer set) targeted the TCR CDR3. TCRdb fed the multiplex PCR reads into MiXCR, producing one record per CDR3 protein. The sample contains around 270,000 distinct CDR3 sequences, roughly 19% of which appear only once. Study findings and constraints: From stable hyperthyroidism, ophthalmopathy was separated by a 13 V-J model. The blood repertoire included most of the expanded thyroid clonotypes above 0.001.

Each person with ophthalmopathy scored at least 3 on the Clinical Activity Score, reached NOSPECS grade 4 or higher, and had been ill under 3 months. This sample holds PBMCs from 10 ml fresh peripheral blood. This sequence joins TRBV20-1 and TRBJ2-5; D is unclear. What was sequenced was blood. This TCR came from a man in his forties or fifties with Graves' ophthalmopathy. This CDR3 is CSASGETQYF. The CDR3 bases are TGCAGTGCTAGTGGGGAGACCCAGTACTTC.